The text below deals with one TCR beta chain. The source of the sample is a study of T cell repertoires in cytomegalovirus infection. CDR3 length equals 12 residues. Germline V gene lookup returns CDR1 SGHTA and CDR2 FQGNSA. V lost 5 bases and J lost 3, with 7 bases in between. TCRdb used MiXCR to reprocess the reads, holding one entry per CDR3 protein. The table lists approximately 290,000 distinct CDR3 sequences, roughly a quarter of them singletons, with approximately 15% in the top ten. V and J are TRBV7-2 and TRBJ1-2; no firm D call. The material sequenced was PBMCs. This receptor was identified in a human donor in good health (CMV status not recorded). Some clones in this sample may be carry-over from other donors' samples. This chain's CDR3 is CASSPMDYGYTF. For the CDR3, the DNA is TGTGCCAGCAGCCCCATGGACTATGGCTACACCTTC.